Included here is one TCR beta chain sequence, with context. Regarding treatment: around 19 received Ad26.COV2.S at low or high dose, single or two shots; roughly 5 received placebo; per-sample allocation not given. Day 63 following the first vaccine or placebo injection was when the samples were taken. The individual, an adult aged 18-55 years, was a donor in Boston. Its platform was an Ad26 vector, and its expressed antigen was Wuhan-strain SARS-CoV-2 spike. From germline, CDR1 is LNHDA and CDR2 SQIVND (reference sequence). Deletions cut 6 bases from V and 6 bases from J, with 10 bases between. The CDR3 sequence is 12 residues long. The protocol was immunoSEQ multiplex PCR, while the TCRdb copy is restricted to in-frame clones and leaves out a portion. This table holds around 450,000 clones, roughly 90% found once. The data were taken from a study of Ad26.COV2.S vaccination and SARS-CoV-2 variants.

This sequence originates from a person between 18 and 59 years old who received the Ad26.COV2.S COVID-19 vaccine or a placebo. The chain couples TRBV19 to TRBJ2-3, with a possible D match to TRBD2 (6 bases). The input for sequencing was peripheral blood, taken in a trial of Ad26.COV2.S vaccine versus placebo. Here the CDR3 DNA reads TGTGCCAGTAGAAAAGGGACTGATACGCAGTATTTT. Translation gives CASRKGTDTQYF.